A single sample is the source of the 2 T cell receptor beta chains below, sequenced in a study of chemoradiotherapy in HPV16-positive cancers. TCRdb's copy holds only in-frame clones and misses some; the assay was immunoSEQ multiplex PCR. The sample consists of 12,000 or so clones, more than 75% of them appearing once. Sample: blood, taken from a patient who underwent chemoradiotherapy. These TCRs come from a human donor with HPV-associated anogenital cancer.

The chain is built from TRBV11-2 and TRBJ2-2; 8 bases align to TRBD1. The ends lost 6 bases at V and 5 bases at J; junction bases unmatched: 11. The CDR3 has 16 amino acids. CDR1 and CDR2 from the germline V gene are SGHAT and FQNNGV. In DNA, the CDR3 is TGTGCCAGCAGGACCCCGGGACAGGTTACGACCGGGGAGCTGTTTTTT. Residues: CASRTPGQVTTGELFF.

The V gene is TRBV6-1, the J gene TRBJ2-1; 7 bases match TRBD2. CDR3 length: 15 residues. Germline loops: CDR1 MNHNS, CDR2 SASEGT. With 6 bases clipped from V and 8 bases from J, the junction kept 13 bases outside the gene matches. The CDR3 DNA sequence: TGTGCCAGCAGCGCAGCGACTAGCAGGCGTGATGAGCAGTTCTTC. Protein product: CASSAATSRRDEQFF.